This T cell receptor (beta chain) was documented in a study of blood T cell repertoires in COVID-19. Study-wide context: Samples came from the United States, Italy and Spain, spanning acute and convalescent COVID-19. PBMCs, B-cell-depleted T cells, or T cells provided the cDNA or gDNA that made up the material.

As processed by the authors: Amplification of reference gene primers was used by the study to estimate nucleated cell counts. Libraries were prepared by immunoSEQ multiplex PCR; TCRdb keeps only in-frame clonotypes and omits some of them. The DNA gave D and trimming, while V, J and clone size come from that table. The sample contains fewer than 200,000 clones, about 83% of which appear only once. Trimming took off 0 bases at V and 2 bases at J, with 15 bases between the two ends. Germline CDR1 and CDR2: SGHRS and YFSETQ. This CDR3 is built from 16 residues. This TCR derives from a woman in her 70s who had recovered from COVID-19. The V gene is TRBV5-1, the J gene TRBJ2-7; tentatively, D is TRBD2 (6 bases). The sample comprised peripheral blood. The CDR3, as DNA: TGCGCCAGCAGCTTGGGGCCCCGGGGAGGTACCTACGAGCAGTACTTC. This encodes CASSLGPRGGTYEQYF. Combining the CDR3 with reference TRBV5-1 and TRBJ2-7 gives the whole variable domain KAGVTQTPRYLIKTRGQQVTLSCSPISGHRSVSWYQQTPGQGLQFLFEYFSETQRNKGNFPGRFSGRQFSNSRSEMNVSTLELGDSALYLCASSLGPRGGTYEQYFGPGTRLTVT.